This T cell receptor (beta chain) stems from a study of shared clonotypes between healthy human individuals. Broader study findings: Measured sharing among donors was expected to vary with sequencing depth. Compared with memory subsets, naive subsets generally had larger estimated richness.

CD8 cells classed as naive were CD45RO-negative and positively selected for CCR7, excluding terminally differentiated effector memory CD45RA+ cells. Only Caucasian adults living in Nashville, Tennessee served as donors. This clone was found once. As yet, its antigen is unknown. Only in-frame clones appear in the TCRdb table, and some are missing; sequencing was by immunoSEQ multiplex PCR. Here the sample spans fewer than 1 million clones, about 96% being singletons. CDR1 is SQVTM and CDR2 is ANQGSEA in the germline V gene. This CDR3 is built from 13 residues. Trimming took off 4 bases at V and 8 bases at J, with 15 bases between the two ends.

This receptor was obtained from a young man in good health. This chain links TRBV29-1 with TRBJ2-1; no definite D call. The source material was naive CD8+ T cells sorted from blood. The CDR3 loop is CSVVVERLYEQFF. In DNA, the CDR3 is TGCAGCGTTGTGGTCGAACGGCTGTATGAGCAGTTCTTC.